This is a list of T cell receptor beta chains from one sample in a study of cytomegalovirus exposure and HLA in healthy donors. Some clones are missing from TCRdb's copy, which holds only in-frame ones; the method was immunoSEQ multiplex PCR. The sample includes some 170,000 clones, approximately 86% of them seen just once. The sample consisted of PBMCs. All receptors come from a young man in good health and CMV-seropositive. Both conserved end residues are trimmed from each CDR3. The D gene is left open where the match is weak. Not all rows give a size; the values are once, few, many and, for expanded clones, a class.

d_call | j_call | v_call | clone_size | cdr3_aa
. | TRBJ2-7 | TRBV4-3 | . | ASSQDAAGGMYEQY
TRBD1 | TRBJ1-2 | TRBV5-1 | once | ASSFQDRAPNGYT
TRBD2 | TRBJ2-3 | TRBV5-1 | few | ASARLAGGEDTQY
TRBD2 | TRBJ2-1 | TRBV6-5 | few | ASTLLTSGTGEQF
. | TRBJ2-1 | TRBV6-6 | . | ASSPGTLQF
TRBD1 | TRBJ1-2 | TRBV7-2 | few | ASSPGTGSTYGYT
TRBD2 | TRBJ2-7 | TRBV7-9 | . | ASSLSGLAGVEQY
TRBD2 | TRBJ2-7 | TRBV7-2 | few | ASSFGGGKEEQY
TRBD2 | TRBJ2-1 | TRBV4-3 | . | ASSQDRTSGALWDEQF
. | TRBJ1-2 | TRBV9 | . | ASSTPGEGKARGNYGYT
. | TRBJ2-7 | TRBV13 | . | ASSLGAYEQY
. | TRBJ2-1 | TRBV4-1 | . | ASSQDRRGRVYNEQF
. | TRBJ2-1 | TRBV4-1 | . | ASSHYRDEQF
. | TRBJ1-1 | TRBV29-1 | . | SGGGGNTEAF
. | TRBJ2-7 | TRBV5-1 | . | ASSPRDTYEQY
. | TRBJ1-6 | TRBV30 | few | AWTPGTDPYNSPLH
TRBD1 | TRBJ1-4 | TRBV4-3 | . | ASSQDQGTANEKLF
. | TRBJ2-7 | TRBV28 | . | AIAESYEQY
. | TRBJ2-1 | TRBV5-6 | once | ASSSTGLYNEQF
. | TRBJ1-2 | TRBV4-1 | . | ASSQSQAPFGYT
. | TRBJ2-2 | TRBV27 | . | ASSLSLPGELF
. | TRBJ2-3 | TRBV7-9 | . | ASSPNYQTGRTDTQY
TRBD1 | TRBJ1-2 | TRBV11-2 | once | ASSPRTGTNYGYT
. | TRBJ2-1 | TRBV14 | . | ASSQRSIARGYNEQF
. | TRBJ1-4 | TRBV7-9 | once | ASSPWGRANEKLF
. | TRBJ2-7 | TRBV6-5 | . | ASRVGSGRTYEQY
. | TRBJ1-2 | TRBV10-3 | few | AISPGLNYGYT
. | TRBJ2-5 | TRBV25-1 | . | ASTQGKTQY
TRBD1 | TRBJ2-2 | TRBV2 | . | ASSGQGYTGELF
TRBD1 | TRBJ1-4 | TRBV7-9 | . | ASSKGQINEKLF
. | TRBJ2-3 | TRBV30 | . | AWSPGGTQY
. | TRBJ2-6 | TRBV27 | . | ASSFLGGANVLT
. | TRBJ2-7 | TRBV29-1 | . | SVTRQGGTYEQY
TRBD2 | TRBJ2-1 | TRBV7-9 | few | ASSPGLGIIDEQF
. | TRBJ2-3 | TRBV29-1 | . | STRRGTDTQY
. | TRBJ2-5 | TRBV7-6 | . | ASSREQGREETQY